This T cell receptor beta chain came from a study of human T cells and chemical hapten exposure. The library put unique molecular identifiers onto individual cDNA molecules. TCRdb called the RACE reads again in MiXCR, with one record for every CDR3 protein. The data contain more than 75,000 distinct CDR3 sequences, over 8.5% of them seen just once; the ten biggest clones take up approximately 1.4%. This clonotype showed up just a few times. What it recognizes is unknown. Noted time point: healthy volunteer bleed at 6 weeks. Unfractionated whole blood was the source of the extracted total RNA. J gave up 0 bases and V 7 bases, and 3 bases lay outside the gene matches. Germline CDR1 MNHEY, CDR2 SVGEGT. The CDR3 length is 14 residues. The study, taken as a whole, reports: DPC sensitization produced no change in TCRs with frequency above 1 in 1000.

The V gene is TRBV6-2 or TRBV6-3, the J gene TRBJ1-5; TRBD1 agrees at 7 bases. The sequencing sample was made of whole blood. This clonotype was sampled from a male donor in good health. Some clones in this sample may be carry-over from other donors' samples. The CDR3 nucleotides are TGTGCCAGCAAGACAGGGAATAGCAATCAGCCCCAGCATTTT. Protein: CASKTGNSNQPQHF.